This T cell receptor (beta chain) was recovered during a study of T cells in women clearing cervical HPV infection. The overall study: HLA type could not be excluded as a confounder.

Germline CDR1 WNHNN, CDR2 SYGVQD (reference sequence). The length of the CDR3 is 14 residues. Trimming cost V 8 bases and J 6 bases, with 16 bases left between them. Repertoires were generated with immunoSEQ multiplex PCR, while TCRdb's copy carries only in-frame clones and drops some. Its table records about 14,000 clones. As concerns this clone: The sequence runs out 3 residues before the end of the CDR3; the remainder is reconstructed from the germline J gene.

This sequence was found in a woman aged 18-69 years with a cervical HPV16 infection that either progressed to CIN3+ or cleared (not recorded which). Sequences were obtained from blood buffy coat. The genes are TRBV10-1 and TRBJ2-2, with D tentatively TRBD1 (6 bases). The CDR3 bases that were read are TGCGCCAGCTCAGGATCGGGACATTCCGGGGAG. This encodes CASSGSGHSGE. In full, the CDR3 is CASSGSGHSGELFF.